This T cell receptor (beta chain) was documented in a study of OX40 agonist ivuxolimab in advanced cancers. For the study at large: Dose-escalation cases comprised hepatocellular carcinoma, melanoma, renal cell or head and neck cancer. Overall study findings and caveats: CD8+ T cells were the subset that, on average, had more expanded clones than CD4+. Among the least clonally expanded were partial responders at 0.1-3.0 mg/kg.

Produced via immunoSEQ multiplex PCR; TCRdb's table is partial and in-frame only. In the table there are approximately 58,000 clones, 80% to 90% of which are singletons. Autoimmune disease history or systemic immunosuppression led to patient exclusion. The ends were cut back, 4 bases at V and 0 bases at J, with 13 bases in the middle. The CDR3 length is 17 residues. Germline V CDR1 and CDR2: PRHDT, FYEKMQ (reference sequence). Concerning this clone: The antigen is not known.

The rearrangement uses TRBV13 and TRBJ2-6, with unresolved D. The clonotype comes from an adult with an advanced solid tumor such as melanoma, head and neck, liver or kidney cancer. The sequences come from CD4+ or CD8+ T cells sorted from blood, collected in a trial of the OX40 agonist ivuxolimab. CDR3 loop: CASSYSGRRSGANVLTF. As DNA, the CDR3 is TGTGCCAGCAGCTACTCCGGGCGACGCTCTGGGGCCAACGTCCTGACTTTC.